The 24 T cell receptor beta chains below were found in one sample sequenced in a study of blood T cell repertoires in COVID-19. Some clones are missing from TCRdb's copy, which holds only in-frame ones; the method was immunoSEQ multiplex PCR. The repertoire holds approximately 92,000 clones, 70% to 90% seen once, with around 3.7% in the top ten. Material for sequencing was peripheral blood. These receptors originate from a man aged 45-60 years with acute or convalescent COVID-19.

The chain recombines TRBV28 with TRBJ2-3; 9 bases align to TRBD2. In germline, CDR1 is MDHEN, CDR2 SYDVKM. The CDR3 runs 14 residues. V lost 7 bases to trimming and J lost 3 bases; unmatched junction nucleotides: 5. The CDR3 region is CASKGGRGTDTQYF. Written as DNA, the CDR3 is TGTGCCAGCAAAGGCGGGAGGGGGACAGATACGCAGTATTTT.

The chain is built from TRBV3-1 (or the pseudogene TRBV3-2) and TRBJ1-6; D call uncertain. Germline V gives CDR1 LGHDT, CDR2 YNNKEL (reference sequence). The CDR3 is 17 residues long. V lost 1 base, J lost 6 bases, and 16 bases lay in between. CDR3 region: CASSQVWKSVGNSPLHF. The CDR3 nucleotides are TGTGCCAGCAGCCAAGTTTGGAAAAGCGTAGGTAATTCACCCCTCCACTTT.

The sample holds many counts of this clone. V is TRBV4-3 and J is TRBJ2-1; D call uncertain. Germline loops: CDR1 LGHNA, CDR2 YSLEER. V shed 1 base and J shed 6 bases, with 10 bases lying between them. The CDR3 loop spans 14 amino acids. The CDR3 DNA reads as TGCGCCAGCAGCCAAGCATTTGGCAGCAATGAGCAGTTCTTC. It encodes CASSQAFGSNEQFF.

The genes are TRBV4-2 and TRBJ2-5; 10 bases fit TRBD1. The J segment lost 2 bases and the V segment lost 1 base, leaving 10 bases of the junction unmatched. The CDR3 extends over 18 amino acids. Germline CDR1 reads LGHNA; CDR2 reads YNFKEQ. The CDR3 DNA sequence: TGTGCCAGCAGCCAAGGGGGACAGGGGTCCCGGTGGCAAGAGACCCAGTACTTC. It specifies CASSQGGQGSRWQETQYF.

For the CDR3, the DNA is TGTGCCAGCAGTGATGGTGGCCCGGGGACTGAAGCTTTCTTT. It specifies CASSDGGPGTEAFF. This sequence joins TRBV25-1 and TRBJ1-1, with unresolved D. CDR3 length: 14 amino acids. The V and J ends lost 3 bases and 5 bases respectively, with 13 bases between them. Germline CDR1 MGHDK, CDR2 SYGVNS.

This clone was detected only a few times. The chain recombines TRBV7-2 with TRBJ2-1, with 9 bases fitting TRBD1. Trimming at V came to 5 bases and at J to 7 bases, leaving 9 bases not matched to a gene. CDR1 and CDR2 (germline): SGHTA, FQGNSA. This CDR3 contains 15 residues. The CDR3 region is CASSGFRDRVNEQFF. The CDR3 region has the DNA TGTGCCAGCAGCGGTTTCCGGGACAGGGTTAATGAGCAGTTCTTC.

This clone was observed a single time. This chain links TRBV7-6 with TRBJ2-2; 13 bases align to TRBD2. Germline V gives CDR1 SGHVS, CDR2 FNYEAQ. The V segment lost 2 bases and the J segment 1 base; nucleotides outside the gene matches: 7. The CDR3 is 19 residues long. For the CDR3, the DNA is TGTGCCAGCAGCTTATTCCCACTAGCGGGGGGGGTGAACACCGGGGAGCTGTTTTTT. Amino acids: CASSLFPLAGGVNTGELFF.

This chain uses TRBV7-3 with TRBJ2-1; 10 bases match TRBD2. Germline V gene lookup returns CDR1 SGHTA and CDR2 FQGTGA. V lost 5 bases to trimming and J lost 9 bases; unmatched junction nucleotides: 13. The CDR3 contains 16 residues. The CDR3 loop is CASSVGTSATWVEQFF. CDR3 in DNA: TGTGCCAGCAGCGTTGGGACTAGCGCTACTTGGGTTGAGCAGTTCTTC.

The CDR3 coding sequence is TGCGCCAGCAGCGCACTTGTGAGCTCCTACAATGAGCAGTTCTTC. Protein sequence: CASSALVSSYNEQFF. The chain joins TRBV4-1 to TRBJ2-1; D unclear. CDR1 and CDR2 (germline): MGHRA, YSYEKL. Trimming removed 5 bases from V and 0 bases from J, with 11 bases in between. CDR3 length: 15 amino acids.

This sequence joins TRBV7-9 and TRBJ1-2; the match to TRBD1 covers 9 bases. Germline values: CDR1 SEHNR, CDR2 FQNEAQ (reference sequence). This CDR3 spans 13 amino acids. The junction had 3 bases not matched to a gene; V was cut back by 5 bases and J by 5 bases. The CDR3, as DNA: TGTGCCAGCAGCGGGACAGGGAATTATGGCTACACCTTC. This codes for CASSGTGNYGYTF. Looking up the rest from reference TRBV7-9 and TRBJ1-2 gives the full variable domain: DTGVSQNPRHKITKRGQNVTFRCDPISEHNRLYWYRQTLGQGPEFLTYFQNEAQLEKSRLLSDRFSAERPKGSFSTLEIQRTEQGDSAMYLCASSGTGNYGYTFGSGTRLTVV.

This chain uses TRBV30 with TRBJ1-5, with D uncertain. Trimming stripped 1 base from V and 5 bases from J, with 9 bases between. The CDR3 covers 13 residues. In germline, CDR1 is GTSNPN, CDR2 SVGIG (reference sequence). The CDR3 is CAWSANGDQPQHF. The CDR3 coding sequence is TGTGCCTGGAGTGCCAACGGAGATCAGCCCCAGCATTTT.

The chain carries TRBV28 and TRBJ1-5; 8 bases line up with TRBD1. The V segment lost 3 bases and the J segment 5 bases; nucleotides outside the gene matches: 12. The length of the CDR3 is 17 residues. Germline-derived CDR1 and CDR2 are MDHEN and SYDVKM. The CDR3 reads CASSFPRGRGGDQPQHF. The CDR3 nucleotides are TGTGCCAGCAGTTTTCCCAGGGGGCGCGGGGGAGATCAGCCCCAGCATTTT.

The chain links TRBV9 to TRBJ2-3; 12 bases line up with TRBD1. Germline loops: CDR1 SGDLS, CDR2 YYNGEE. This CDR3 region has 15 residues. After removal of 4 bases from V and 4 bases from J, the junction contained 4 bases not matched to a gene. The CDR3, as DNA: TGTGCCAGCAGCCGCGGGACAGGGGGCCCAGATACGCAGTATTTT. It translates to CASSRGTGGPDTQYF.

This clone was seen just once. The genes are TRBV5-4 and TRBJ2-3, with 7 bases that match TRBD2. V trimming: 4 bases; J trimming: 6 bases; junction bases outside the gene matches: 11. Looked up from germline, CDR1 is SGHNT and CDR2 is YYREEE (reference sequence). The CDR3 runs 15 residues. CDR3 loop: CASSRLSGVVDTQYF. The CDR3 region has the DNA TGTGCCAGCAGCCGATTAAGCGGGGTCGTGGATACGCAGTATTTT.

The chain carries TRBV5-6 and TRBJ2-6; TRBD2 might be the D (6 bases). Trimming shortened V by 4 bases and J by 0 bases, and 8 bases separated the two germline ends. This CDR3 is 15 amino acids long. Germline assignment: CDR1 SGHDT and CDR2 YYEEEE. CDR3 coding DNA: TGTGCCAGCAGCGCGGGATACTCTGGGGCCAACGTCCTGACTTTC. As protein: CASSAGYSGANVLTF. Combining the CDR3 with reference TRBV5-6 and TRBJ2-6 gives the whole variable domain DAGVTQSPTHLIKTRGQQVTLRCSPKSGHDTVSWYQQALGQGPQFIFQYYEEEERQRGNFPDRFSGHQFPNYSSELNVNALLLGDSALYLCASSAGYSGANVLTFGAGSRLTVL.

A single count supports this clone. V usage is TRBV19 and J usage is TRBJ2-7; unclear D gene. There are 12 residues in the CDR3. In germline, CDR1 is LNHDA, CDR2 SQIVND (reference sequence). V shed 5 bases and J shed 1 base, with 6 bases lying between them. In DNA form, the CDR3 reads TGTGCCAGTAGTTCGCAGTCCTACGAGCAGTACTTC. It yields the protein CASSSQSYEQYF.

This clone has a single count. The chain combines TRBV10-3 with TRBJ2-3; D might be TRBD1 (5 bases). CDR1 is ENHRY, CDR2 SYGVKD, per germline. Trimming stripped 5 bases from V and 2 bases from J, with 14 bases between. This CDR3 is built from 15 residues. The CDR3 spells CAISLRQPVTDTQYF. CDR3 coding DNA: TGTGCCATCAGTTTGAGACAGCCAGTCACAGATACGCAGTATTTT.

The chain is built from TRBV5-4 and TRBJ2-2, with a weak D call TRBD1 (5 bases). The V gene lost 0 bases and the J gene lost 4 bases, with 7 bases spanning the gap. The length of the CDR3 is 14 residues. The germline V gene encodes CDR1 SGHNT and CDR2 YYREEE (reference sequence). The CDR3 loop reads CASSLVGVTGELFF. CDR3 nucleotides: TGTGCCAGCAGCTTGGTAGGGGTCACCGGGGAGCTGTTTTTT.

CDR3 coding DNA: TGTGCCAGCAGCTTAGGGACTAGCGGGAGGATGGTGACCCAGTACTTC. It codes for CASSLGTSGRMVTQYF. The chain has TRBV11-2 and TRBJ2-5, with 14 bases matching TRBD2. CDR1 SGHAT and CDR2 FQNNGV come from the germline V gene. The ends lost 1 base at V and 7 bases at J; junction bases unmatched: 5. This CDR3 is built from 16 residues.

The chain recombines TRBV3-1 (or the pseudogene TRBV3-2) with TRBJ1-2; 10 positions match TRBD1. This CDR3 is 17 amino acids long. Germline CDR1 reads LGHDT; CDR2 reads YNNKEL (reference sequence). The ends lost 0 bases at V and 6 bases at J; junction bases unmatched: 10. The CDR3 DNA sequence: TGTGCCAGCAGCCAAGAAGCCGACAGGGGGCAAATCCATGGCTACACCTTC. Its protein is CASSQEADRGQIHGYTF.

The V call is TRBV20-1, the J call TRBJ1-1; D is unresolved. V gave up 4 bases and J gave up 5 bases, with 8 bases separating them. Germline values: CDR1 DFQATT, CDR2 SNEGSKA (reference sequence). CDR3 length: 11 residues. The chain's CDR3 is CSATVITEAFF. In DNA, the CDR3 is TGCAGTGCTACAGTTATTACTGAAGCTTTCTTT.

This clone was counted between two and nine times. DNA for the CDR3: TGTGCCACGTCGACAGGGGTTCGGGGGCAGTTCTTC. It specifies CATSTGVRGQFF. This chain links TRBV6-6 with TRBJ2-1; 8 bases agree with TRBD1. Germline V gives CDR1 MNHNY, CDR2 SVGAGI (reference sequence). V lost 10 bases, J lost 12 bases, and 11 bases stayed unmatched. This CDR3 has 12 residues.

J is TRBJ2-1 and V is TRBV6-5, with D tentatively TRBD2 (6 bases). CDR3 size: 11 residues. The germline V gene encodes CDR1 MNHEY and CDR2 SVGAGI. V dropped 7 bases and J dropped 9 bases, with 10 bases sitting between them. In nucleotides, the CDR3 is TGTGCCAGCAATCGGGGGACTGAGCAGTTCTTC. Amino acid sequence: CASNRGTEQFF.

With respect to this clone: A read error may produce the germline difference seen at one junction end. This chain uses TRBV12-3 or TRBV12-4 with TRBJ2-7; D is unresolved. This CDR3 comprises 13 residues. CDR3 region: CASSLLASHEQYF. The CDR3 DNA reads TGTGCCAGCAGTTTATTAGCCTCCCACGAGCAGTACTTC.